This section outlines one T cell receptor beta chain sequence together with its context. The ends lost 1 base at V and 8 bases at J; junction bases unmatched: 4. The CDR3 contains 14 residues. CDR1 and CDR2 from the germline V gene are SGDLS and YYNGEE. The protocol was immunoSEQ multiplex PCR, while the TCRdb copy is restricted to in-frame clones and leaves out a portion. The sample contains several thousand clones, around 70% of which appear only once. Samples were taken several times over chemoradiotherapy. The data derive from a study of chemoradiotherapy in HPV16-positive cancers. The sample here was tumor tissue, taken from a patient who underwent chemoradiotherapy. The sequence came from a human donor with HPV-associated anogenital cancer. This chain connects TRBV9 to TRBJ2-2; TRBD2 agrees at 8 bases. The CDR3 here is CASSVRGGNGELFF. The CDR3 DNA is TGTGCCAGCAGCGTACGGGGGGGTAATGGGGAGCTGTTTTTT. Supplemented by reference TRBV9 and TRBJ2-2, the full variable domain reads DSGVTQTPKHLITATGQRVTLRCSPRSGDLSVYWYQQSLDQGLQFLIQYYNGEERAKGNILERFSAQQFPDLHSELNLSSLELGDSALYFCASSVRGGNGELFFGEGSRLTVL.